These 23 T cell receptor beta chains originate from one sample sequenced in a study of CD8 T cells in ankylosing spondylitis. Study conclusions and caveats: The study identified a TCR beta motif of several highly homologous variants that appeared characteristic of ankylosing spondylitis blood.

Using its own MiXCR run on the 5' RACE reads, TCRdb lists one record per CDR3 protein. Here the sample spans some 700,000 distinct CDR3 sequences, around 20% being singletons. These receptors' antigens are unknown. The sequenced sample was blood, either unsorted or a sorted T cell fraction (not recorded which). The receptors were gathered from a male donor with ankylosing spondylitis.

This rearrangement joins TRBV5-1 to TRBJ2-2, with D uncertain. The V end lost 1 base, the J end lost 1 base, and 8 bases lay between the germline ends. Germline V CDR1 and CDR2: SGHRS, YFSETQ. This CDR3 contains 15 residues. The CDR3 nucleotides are TGCGCCAGCAGCTTGATGCCTGGGAACACCGGGGAGCTGTTTTTT. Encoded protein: CASSLMPGNTGELFF. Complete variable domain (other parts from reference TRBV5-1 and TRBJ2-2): KAGVTQTPRYLIKTRGQQVTLSCSPISGHRSVSWYQQTPGQGLQFLFEYFSETQRNKGNFPGRFSGRQFSNSRSEMNVSTLELGDSALYLCASSLMPGNTGELFFGEGSRLTVL.

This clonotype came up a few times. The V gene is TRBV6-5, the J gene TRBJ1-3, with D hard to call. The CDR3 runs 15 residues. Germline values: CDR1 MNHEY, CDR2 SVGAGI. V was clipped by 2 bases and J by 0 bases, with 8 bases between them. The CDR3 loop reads CASSYTLDSGNTIYF. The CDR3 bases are TGTGCCAGCAGTTACACCCTCGACTCTGGAAACACCATATATTTT.

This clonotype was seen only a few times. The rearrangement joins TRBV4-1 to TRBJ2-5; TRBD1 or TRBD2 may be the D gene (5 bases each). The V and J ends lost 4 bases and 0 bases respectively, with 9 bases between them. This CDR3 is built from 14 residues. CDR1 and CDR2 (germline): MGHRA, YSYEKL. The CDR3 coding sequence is TGCGCCAGCAGCCTCCGGGACGACCAAGAGACCCAGTACTTC. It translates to CASSLRDDQETQYF.

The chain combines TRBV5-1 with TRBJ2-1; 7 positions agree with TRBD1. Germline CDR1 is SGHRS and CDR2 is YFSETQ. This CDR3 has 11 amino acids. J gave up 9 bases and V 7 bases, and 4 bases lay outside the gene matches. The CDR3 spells CASRQGVEQFF. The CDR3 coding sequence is TGCGCCAGCCGACAGGGTGTTGAGCAGTTCTTC.

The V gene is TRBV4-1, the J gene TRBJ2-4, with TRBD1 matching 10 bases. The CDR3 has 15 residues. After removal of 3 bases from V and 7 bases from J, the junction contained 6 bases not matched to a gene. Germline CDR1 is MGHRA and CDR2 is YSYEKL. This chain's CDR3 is CASSQEGQGINIQYF. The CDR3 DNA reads TGCGCCAGCAGCCAGGAGGGACAGGGGATCAACATTCAGTACTTC.

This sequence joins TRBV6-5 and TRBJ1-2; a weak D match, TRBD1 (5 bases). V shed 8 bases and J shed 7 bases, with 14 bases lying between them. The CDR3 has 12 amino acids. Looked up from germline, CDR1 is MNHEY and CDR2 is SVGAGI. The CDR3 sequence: CASAGEGPGYTF. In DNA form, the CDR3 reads TGTGCCAGCGCCGGGGAGGGGCCTGGCTACACCTTC.

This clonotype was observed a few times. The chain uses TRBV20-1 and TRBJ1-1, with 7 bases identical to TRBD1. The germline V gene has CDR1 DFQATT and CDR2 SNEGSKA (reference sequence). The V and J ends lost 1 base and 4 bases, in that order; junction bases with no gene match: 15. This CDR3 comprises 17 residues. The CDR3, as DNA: TGCAGTGCTAGAGGATACAACACCGGGACAGCTTTCACTGAAGCTTTCTTT. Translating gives CSARGYNTGTAFTEAFF.

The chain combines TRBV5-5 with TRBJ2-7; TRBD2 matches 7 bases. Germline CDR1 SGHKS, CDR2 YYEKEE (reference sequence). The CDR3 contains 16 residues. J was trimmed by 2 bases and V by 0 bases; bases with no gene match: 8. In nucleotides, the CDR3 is TGTGCCAGCAGCTTGGGCCCGGGAGGATCTGCCTACGAGCAGTACTTC. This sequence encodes CASSLGPGGSAYEQYF.

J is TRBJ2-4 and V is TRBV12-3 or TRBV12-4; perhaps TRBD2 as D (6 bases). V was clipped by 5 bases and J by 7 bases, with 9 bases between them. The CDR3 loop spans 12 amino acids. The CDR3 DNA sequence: TGTGCCAGCAGTGCTACTAGCAACATTCAGTACTTC. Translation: CASSATSNIQYF.

The CDR3 region is CASSLSQVQYF. In DNA form, the CDR3 reads TGTGCCAGCAGTTTGTCACAGGTGCAGTACTTC. The rearrangement uses TRBV12-3 or TRBV12-4 and TRBJ2-7, with D possibly TRBD1 on 5 matching bases. Trimming shortened V by 3 bases and J by 9 bases, and 9 bases separated the two germline ends. CDR3 length equals 11 residues.

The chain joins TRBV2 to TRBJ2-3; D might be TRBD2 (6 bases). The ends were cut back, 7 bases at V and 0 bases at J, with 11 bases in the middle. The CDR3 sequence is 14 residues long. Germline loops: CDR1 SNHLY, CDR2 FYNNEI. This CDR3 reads CASTPGVSTDTQYF. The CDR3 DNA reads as TGTGCCAGCACTCCGGGGGTTAGCACAGATACGCAGTATTTT.

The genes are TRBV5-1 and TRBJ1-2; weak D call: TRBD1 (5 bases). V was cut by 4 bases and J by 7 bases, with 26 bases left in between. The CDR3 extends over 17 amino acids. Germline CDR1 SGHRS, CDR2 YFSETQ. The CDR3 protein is CASSATTGIGVGRGYTF. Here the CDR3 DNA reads TGCGCCAGCAGCGCGACAACAGGAATCGGGGTTGGTCGTGGCTACACCTTC. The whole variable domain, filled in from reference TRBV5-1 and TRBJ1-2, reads KAGVTQTPRYLIKTRGQQVTLSCSPISGHRSVSWYQQTPGQGLQFLFEYFSETQRNKGNFPGRFSGRQFSNSRSEMNVSTLELGDSALYLCASSATTGIGVGRGYTFGSGTRLTVV.

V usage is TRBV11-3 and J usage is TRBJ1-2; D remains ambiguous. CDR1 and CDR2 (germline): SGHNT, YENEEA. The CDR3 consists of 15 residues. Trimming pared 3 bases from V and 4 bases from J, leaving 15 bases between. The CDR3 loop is CASSLLGGPGYGYTF. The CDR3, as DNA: TGTGCCAGCAGCTTGTTGGGAGGGCCGGGCTATGGCTACACCTTC. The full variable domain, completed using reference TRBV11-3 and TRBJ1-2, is EAGVVQSPRYKIIEKKQPVAFWCNPISGHNTLYWYLQNLGQGPELLIRYENEEAVDDSQLPKDRFSAERLKGVDSTLKIQPAELGDSAVYLCASSLLGGPGYGYTFGSGTRLTVV.

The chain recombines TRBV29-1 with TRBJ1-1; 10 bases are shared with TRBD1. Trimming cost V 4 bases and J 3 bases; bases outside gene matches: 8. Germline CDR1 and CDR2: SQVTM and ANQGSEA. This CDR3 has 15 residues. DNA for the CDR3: TGCAGCGTTGTAGGACAGGGGGATGATTACACTGAAGCTTTCTTT. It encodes CSVVGQGDDYTEAFF.

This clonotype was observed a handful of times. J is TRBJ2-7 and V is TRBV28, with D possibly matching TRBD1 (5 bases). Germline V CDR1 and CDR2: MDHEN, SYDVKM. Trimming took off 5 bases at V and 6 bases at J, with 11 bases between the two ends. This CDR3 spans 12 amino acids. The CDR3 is CASSLQGFEQYF. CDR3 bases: TGTGCCAGCAGTCTTCAGGGATTCGAGCAGTACTTC. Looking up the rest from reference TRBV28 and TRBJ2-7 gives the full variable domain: DVKVTQSSRYLVKRTGEKVFLECVQDMDHENMFWYRQDPGLGLRLIYFSYDVKMKEKGDIPEGYSVSREKKERFSLILESASTNQTSMYLCASSLQGFEQYFGPGTRLTVT.

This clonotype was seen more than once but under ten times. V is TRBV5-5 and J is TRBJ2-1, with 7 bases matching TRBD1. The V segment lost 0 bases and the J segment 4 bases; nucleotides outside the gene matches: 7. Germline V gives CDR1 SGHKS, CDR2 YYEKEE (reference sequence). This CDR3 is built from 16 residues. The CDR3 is CASSLDTGAGYNEQFF. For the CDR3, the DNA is TGTGCCAGCAGCTTGGACACAGGGGCCGGTTACAATGAGCAGTTCTTC.

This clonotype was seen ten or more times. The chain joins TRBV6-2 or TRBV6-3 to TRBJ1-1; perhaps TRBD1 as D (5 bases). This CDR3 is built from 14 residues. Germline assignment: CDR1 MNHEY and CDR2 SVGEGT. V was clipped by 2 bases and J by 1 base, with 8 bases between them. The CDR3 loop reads CASSYITGNTEAFF. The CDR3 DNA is TGTGCCAGCAGTTACATTACAGGGAACACTGAAGCTTTCTTT.

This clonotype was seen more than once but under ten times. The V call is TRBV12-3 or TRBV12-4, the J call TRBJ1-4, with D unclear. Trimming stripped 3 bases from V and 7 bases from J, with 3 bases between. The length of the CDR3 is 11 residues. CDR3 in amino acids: CASSFAEKLFF. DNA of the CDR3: TGTGCCAGCAGTTTCGCTGAAAAACTGTTTTTT.

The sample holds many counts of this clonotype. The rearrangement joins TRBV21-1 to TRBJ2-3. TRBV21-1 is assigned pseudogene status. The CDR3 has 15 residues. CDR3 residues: CASSKDDPNTDTQYF. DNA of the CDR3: TGTGCCAGCAGCAAAGACGACCCGAATACAGATACGCAGTATTTT.

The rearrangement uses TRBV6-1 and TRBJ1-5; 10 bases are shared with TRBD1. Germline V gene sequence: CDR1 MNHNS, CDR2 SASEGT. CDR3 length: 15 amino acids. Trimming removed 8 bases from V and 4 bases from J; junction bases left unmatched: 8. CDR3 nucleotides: TGTGCCAGCGATGGAAAGGGACAGGGGAATCAGCCCCAGCATTTT. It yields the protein CASDGKGQGNQPQHF.

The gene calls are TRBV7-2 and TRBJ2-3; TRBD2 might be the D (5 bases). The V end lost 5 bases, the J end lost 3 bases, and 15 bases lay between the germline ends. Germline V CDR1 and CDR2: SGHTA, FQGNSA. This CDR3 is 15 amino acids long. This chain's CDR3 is CASSPQGLATDTQYF. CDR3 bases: TGTGCCAGCAGCCCTCAAGGGTTAGCGACAGATACGCAGTATTTT.

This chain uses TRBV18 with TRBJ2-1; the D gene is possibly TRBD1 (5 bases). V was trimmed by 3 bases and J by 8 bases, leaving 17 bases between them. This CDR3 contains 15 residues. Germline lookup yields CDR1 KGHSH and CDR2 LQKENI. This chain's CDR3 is CASSPQTGSGYEQFF. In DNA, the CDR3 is TGTGCCAGCTCACCGCAAACAGGATCCGGTTATGAGCAGTTCTTC.

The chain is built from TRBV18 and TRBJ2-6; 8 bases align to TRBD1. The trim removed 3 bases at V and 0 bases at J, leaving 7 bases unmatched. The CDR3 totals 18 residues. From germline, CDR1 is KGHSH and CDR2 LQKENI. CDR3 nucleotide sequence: TGTGCCAGCTCACCCACCGGGACAGGATACTCTGGGGCCAACGTCCTGACTTTC. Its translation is CASSPTGTGYSGANVLTF.